Sequencing of this TCR beta chain was carried out in a study of CD8 T cells in Susac syndrome. Reverse transcription of roughly 0.5 to 1 ug RNA was carried out with random hexamers. By means of immunoSEQ multiplex PCR, TCR beta CDR3 spanning 54 Vbeta and 13 Jbeta underwent amplification. TCRdb reanalysed the immunoSEQ multiplex PCR reads using MiXCR and keeps one entry per CDR3 protein. The sample lists around 62,000 distinct CDR3 sequences, around 94% occurring once. Sequencing of TCR beta was performed on blood CD8+ T cells and on blood CD4+ T cells. Purification of the CD8+ and CD4+ T cells relied on negative isolation, and TEMRA cells underwent FACS enrichment. The germline V gene encodes CDR1 LGHDT and CDR2 YNNKEL (reference sequence). The CDR3 extends over 16 amino acids. V lost 1 base and J lost 0, with 10 bases in between.

The chain has TRBV3-1 and TRBJ1-3, with D hard to call. This sequence was found in a human donor in good health. The source material was CD8+ T cells from PBMCs. The CDR3 sequence: CASSQGGGYSGNTIYF. The CDR3 nucleotides are TGTGCCAGCAGCCAAGGGGGAGGTTACTCTGGAAACACCATATATTTT.